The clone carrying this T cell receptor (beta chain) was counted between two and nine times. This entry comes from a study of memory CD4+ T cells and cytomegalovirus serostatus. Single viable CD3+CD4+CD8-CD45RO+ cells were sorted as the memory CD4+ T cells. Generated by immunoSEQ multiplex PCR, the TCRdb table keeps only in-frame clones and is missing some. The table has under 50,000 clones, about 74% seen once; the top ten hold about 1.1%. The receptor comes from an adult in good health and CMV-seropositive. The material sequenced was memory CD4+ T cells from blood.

The CDR3 DNA reads as TGTGCCAGCAGCTTAAGCTCTAACTATGGCTACACCTTC. Protein product: CASSLSSNYGYTF. The V call is TRBV11-2, the J call TRBJ1-2; D is uncertain. With 2 bases removed from V and 0 bases from J, the gap between germline ends came to 4 bases. Germline assignment: CDR1 SGHAT and CDR2 FQNNGV. The CDR3 runs 13 residues.